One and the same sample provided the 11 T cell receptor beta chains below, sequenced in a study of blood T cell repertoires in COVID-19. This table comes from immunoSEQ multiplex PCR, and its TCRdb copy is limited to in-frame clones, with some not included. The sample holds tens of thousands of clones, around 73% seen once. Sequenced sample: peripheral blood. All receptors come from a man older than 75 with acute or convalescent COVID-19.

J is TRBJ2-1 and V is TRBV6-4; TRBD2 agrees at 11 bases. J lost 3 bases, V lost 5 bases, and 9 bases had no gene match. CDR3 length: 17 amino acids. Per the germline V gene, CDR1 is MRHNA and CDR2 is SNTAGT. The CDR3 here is CASSLAGGPPIYNEQFF. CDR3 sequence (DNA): TGTGCCAGCAGTTTAGCGGGGGGGCCTCCGATCTACAATGAGCAGTTCTTC.

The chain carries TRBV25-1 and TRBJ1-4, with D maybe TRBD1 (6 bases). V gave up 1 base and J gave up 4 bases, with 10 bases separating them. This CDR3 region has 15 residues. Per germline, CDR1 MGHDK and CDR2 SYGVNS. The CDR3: CASSESTGYNEKLFF. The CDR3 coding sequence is TGTGCCAGCAGTGAATCTACAGGGTATAATGAAAAACTGTTTTTT. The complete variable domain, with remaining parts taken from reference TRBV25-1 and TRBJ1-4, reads EADIYQTPRYLVIGTGKKITLECSQTMGHDKMYWYQQDPGMELHLIHYSYGVNSTEKGDLSSESTVSRIRTEHFPLTLESARPSHTSQYLCASSESTGYNEKLFFGSGTQLSVL.

CDR3 residues: CASSLVDSLYNEQFF. DNA for the CDR3: TGTGCCAGCAGCTTAGTCGACAGCTTATACAATGAGCAGTTCTTC. The chain recombines TRBV7-2 with TRBJ2-1, with D possibly matching TRBD1 (5 bases). The CDR3 totals 15 residues. Trimming removed 1 base at V and 4 bases at J, with 11 bases between. CDR1 is SGHTA and CDR2 is FQGNSA in the germline V gene.

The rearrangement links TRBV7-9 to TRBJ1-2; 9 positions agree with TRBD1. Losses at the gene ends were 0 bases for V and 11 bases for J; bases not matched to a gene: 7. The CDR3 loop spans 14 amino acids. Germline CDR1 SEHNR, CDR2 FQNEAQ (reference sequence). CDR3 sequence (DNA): TGTGCCAGCAGCTTAGCACAGGGGGCGGGAGGATACACCTTC. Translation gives CASSLAQGAGGYTF.

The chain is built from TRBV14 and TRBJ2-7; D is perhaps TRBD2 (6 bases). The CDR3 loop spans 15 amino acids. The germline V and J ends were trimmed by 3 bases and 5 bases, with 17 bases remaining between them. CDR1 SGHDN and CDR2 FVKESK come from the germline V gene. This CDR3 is CASSHYFQGGDEQYF. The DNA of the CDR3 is TGTGCCAGCAGCCATTACTTCCAGGGAGGCGACGAGCAGTACTTC.

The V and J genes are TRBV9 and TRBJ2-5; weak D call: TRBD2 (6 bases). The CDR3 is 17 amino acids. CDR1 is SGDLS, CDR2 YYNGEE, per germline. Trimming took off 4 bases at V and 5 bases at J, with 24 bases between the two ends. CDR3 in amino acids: CASSPRLGLVLRETQYF. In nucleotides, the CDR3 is TGTGCCAGCAGCCCTCGCCTGGGACTCGTCTTAAGGGAGACCCAGTACTTC.

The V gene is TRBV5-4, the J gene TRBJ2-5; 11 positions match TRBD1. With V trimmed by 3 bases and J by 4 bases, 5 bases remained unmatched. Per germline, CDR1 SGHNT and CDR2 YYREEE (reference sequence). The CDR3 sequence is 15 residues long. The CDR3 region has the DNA TGTGCCAGCAGCTGGACAGGGGGCATCACAGAGACCCAGTACTTC. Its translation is CASSWTGGITETQYF.

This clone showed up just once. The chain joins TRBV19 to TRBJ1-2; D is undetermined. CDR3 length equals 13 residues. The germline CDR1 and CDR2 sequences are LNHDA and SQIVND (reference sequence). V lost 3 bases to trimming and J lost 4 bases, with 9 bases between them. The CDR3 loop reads CASSIGGFYGYTF. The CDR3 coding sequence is TGTGCCAGTAGTATTGGAGGGTTCTATGGCTACACCTTC.

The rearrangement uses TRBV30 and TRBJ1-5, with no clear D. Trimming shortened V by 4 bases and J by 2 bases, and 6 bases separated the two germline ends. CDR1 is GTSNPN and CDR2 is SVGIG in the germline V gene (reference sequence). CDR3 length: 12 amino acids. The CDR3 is CAWKSGNQPQHF. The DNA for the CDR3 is TGTGCCTGGAAGTCGGGCAATCAGCCCCAGCATTTT.

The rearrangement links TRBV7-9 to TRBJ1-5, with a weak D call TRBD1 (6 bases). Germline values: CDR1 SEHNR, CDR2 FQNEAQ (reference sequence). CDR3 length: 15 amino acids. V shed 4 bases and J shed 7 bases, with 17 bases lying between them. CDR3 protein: CASSSGQTLEQPQHF. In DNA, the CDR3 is TGTGCCAGCAGCTCCGGACAGACATTAGAACAGCCCCAGCATTTT.

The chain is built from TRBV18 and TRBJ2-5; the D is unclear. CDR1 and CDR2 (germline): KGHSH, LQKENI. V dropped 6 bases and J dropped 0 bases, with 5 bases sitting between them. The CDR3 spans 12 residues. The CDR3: CASSLYQETQYF. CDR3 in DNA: TGTGCCAGCTCCCTGTACCAAGAGACCCAGTACTTC.